This T cell receptor (beta chain) was profiled in a study of T cell repertoires in cytomegalovirus infection. To note about this clonotype: Its antigen is not known. Sequence at one end of the junction differs from germline and may be a read error.

CDR3 length: 14 residues. Germline assignment: CDR1 MNHGY and CDR2 SAAAGT. A single record per CDR3 protein comes from TCRdb applying MiXCR to the reads. The sample carries about 310,000 distinct CDR3 sequences, 20% to 25% recorded once. The sequenced sample was cultured PBMCs, obtained from culture after CMV antigen stimulation. The sequence came from a human donor in good health (CMV status not recorded). Some clones in this sample may be carry-over from other donors' samples. V and J are TRBV6-8 and TRBJ1-4, with 7 positions matching TRBD1. The CDR3 DNA sequence: TGTACCAGCAGTTACGGTCAGGGGGATGAAAAACTGTTTTTT. Protein: CTSSYGQGDEKLFF.